The text below deals with one T cell receptor (beta chain). Measured with immunoSEQ multiplex PCR; TCRdb has only the in-frame clones, and not every one. The sample carries 100,000 to 120,000 clones, more than 80% recorded once. The source of the sample is a study of blood T cell repertoires in COVID-19. Study background: Acute and convalescent COVID-19 samples came from the United States, Italy and Spain.

The CDR3 has 14 amino acids. CDR1 and CDR2 (germline): SGHTA, FQGTGA. V was trimmed by 5 bases and J by 5 bases, leaving 12 bases between them. The rearrangement uses TRBV7-3 and TRBJ2-2; D gene uncertain. Sequenced sample: peripheral blood. The TCR originated in a woman between 55 and 75 years old with COVID-19, enrolled during active disease. The CDR3 here is CASSVMVGTGELFF. In nucleotides, the CDR3 is TGTGCCAGCAGCGTAATGGTCGGGACCGGGGAGCTGTTTTTT.